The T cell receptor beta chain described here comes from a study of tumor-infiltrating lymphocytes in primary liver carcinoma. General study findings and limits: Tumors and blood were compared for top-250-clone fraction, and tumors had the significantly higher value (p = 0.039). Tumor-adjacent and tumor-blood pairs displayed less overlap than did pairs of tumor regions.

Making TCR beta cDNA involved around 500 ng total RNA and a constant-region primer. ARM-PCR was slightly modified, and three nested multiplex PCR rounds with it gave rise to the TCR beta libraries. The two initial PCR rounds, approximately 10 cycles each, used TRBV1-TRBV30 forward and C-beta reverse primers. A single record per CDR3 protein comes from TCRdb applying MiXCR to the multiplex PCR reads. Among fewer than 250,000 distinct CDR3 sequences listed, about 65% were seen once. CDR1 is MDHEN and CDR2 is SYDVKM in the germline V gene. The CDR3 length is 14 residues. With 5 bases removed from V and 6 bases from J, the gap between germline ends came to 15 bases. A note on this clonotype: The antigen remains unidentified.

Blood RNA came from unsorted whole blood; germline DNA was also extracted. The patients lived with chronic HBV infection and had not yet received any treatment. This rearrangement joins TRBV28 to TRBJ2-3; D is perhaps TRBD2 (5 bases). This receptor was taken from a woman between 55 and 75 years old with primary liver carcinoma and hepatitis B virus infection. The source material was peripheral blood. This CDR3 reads CASSTTRSGDTQYF. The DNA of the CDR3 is TGTGCCAGCAGTACGACACGGTCGGGGGATACGCAGTATTTT.